This is a list of T cell receptor beta chains from one sample in a study of early T cells in non-severe SARS-CoV-2 infection. Using its own MiXCR run on the 5' RACE reads, TCRdb lists one record per CDR3 protein. The sample lists 84,000 or so distinct CDR3 sequences, around 14% occurring once. The sequenced sample consisted of whole blood. All receptors come from an adult who was a healthcare worker with PCR-confirmed SARS-CoV-2 infection or an uninfected control (not recorded which). The CDR3 runs from the conserved cysteine through the conserved F or W.

J gene | V gene | CDR3 protein
TRBJ2-5 | TRBV5-1 | CASRQGTDQETQYF
TRBJ2-7 | TRBV12-3/TRBV12-4 | CASSRTYEQYF
TRBJ2-2 | TRBV12-3/TRBV12-4 | CASSFRVSNTGELFF
TRBJ2-5 | TRBV9 | CASSVTGHPGETQYF
TRBJ1-1 | TRBV7-3 | CASSLRRGAEAFF
TRBJ2-3 | TRBV20-1 | CSAQLSSGTLWFTDTQYF
TRBJ1-1 | TRBV11-2 | CASSLGSGYTEAFF
TRBJ1-2 | TRBV6-6 | CASSLPLFYGYTF
TRBJ2-2 | TRBV9 | CASSVVAGELFF
TRBJ2-7 | TRBV14 | CASSSGGYEQYF
TRBJ2-2 | TRBV4-3 | CASSQDRGSVGELFF